What follows are 21 T cell receptor beta chains derived from one specimen sequenced in a study of identical twins. Each CDR3 protein gets one entry after TCRdb re-called the 5' RACE reads with MiXCR. The profile shows around 370,000 distinct CDR3 sequences, 8.5% to 10% of them singletons. Sequenced: naive T cells sorted from blood. These receptor sequences come from a woman aged 45-60 years in good health.

This clonotype was observed at least ten times. V is TRBV5-1 and J is TRBJ2-3, with a possible D match to TRBD2 (7 bases). The V and J ends lost 6 bases and 1 base respectively, with 12 bases between them. Germline V gives CDR1 SGHRS, CDR2 YFSETQ. The CDR3 sequence is 14 residues long. The CDR3 DNA reads TGCGCCAGCACCACGGGGGGCCGCACAGATACGCAGTATTTT. The encoded protein is CASTTGGRTDTQYF.

This clonotype was seen more than once but under ten times. This rearrangement joins TRBV20-1 to TRBJ2-5; the D gene could be TRBD1 or TRBD2 (5 bases each). The germline V gene encodes CDR1 DFQATT and CDR2 SNEGSKA (reference sequence). V lost 6 bases, J lost 1 base, and 12 bases lay in between. The CDR3 has 13 amino acids. CDR3 coding DNA: TGCAGTGCGGGAAAGGGGACCCAAGAGACCCAGTACTTC. This translates into CSAGKGTQETQYF.

Points on this clonotype: An end of the junction differs from the germline gene, which may be a read error. This chain connects TRBV5-1 to TRBJ2-6; D unclear. This CDR3 contains 13 residues. Germline V gene sequence: CDR1 SGHRS, CDR2 YFSETQ. This CDR3 reads CASRLDGANVLTF. The CDR3 nucleotides read TGCGCCAGCAGATTGGACGGGGCCAACGTCCTGACTTTC.

The chain uses TRBV15 and TRBJ2-5; 7 bases align to TRBD1. Germline lookup yields CDR1 LNHNV and CDR2 YYDKDF (reference sequence). The J segment lost 7 bases and the V segment lost 3 bases, leaving 11 bases of the junction unmatched. The CDR3 runs to 15 residues. The CDR3 reads CATSSRDSRLGTQYF. The CDR3, as DNA: TGTGCCACCAGCAGTCGGGACAGTCGCCTTGGGACCCAGTACTTC.

A few counts support this clonotype. The chain links TRBV3-1 to TRBJ2-5; D is unclear. The CDR3 is 12 amino acids. Per the germline V gene, CDR1 is LGHDT and CDR2 is YNNKEL (reference sequence). Trimming took 3 bases from V and 3 from J, leaving 5 bases between them. Here the CDR3 DNA reads TGTGCCAGCAGCCAGGCAGAAGAGACCCAGTACTTC. This encodes CASSQAEETQYF.

The chain is built from TRBV20-1 and TRBJ2-2, with D tentatively TRBD2 (5 bases). V lost 0 bases and J 7 bases, leaving 18 bases between the germline ends. The germline V gene has CDR1 DFQATT and CDR2 SNEGSKA (reference sequence). The CDR3 sequence is 16 residues long. CDR3 DNA: TGCAGTGCTAGAGATGAATCGTTTACCCGGGGCGGGGAGCTGTTTTTT. Translation gives CSARDESFTRGGELFF.

In its sample, this clonotype was seen a few times. The chain has TRBV3-1 and TRBJ2-7; D gene ambiguous. V lost 2 bases to trimming and J lost 5 bases, with 4 bases between them. The CDR3 sequence is 11 residues long. CDR1 is LGHDT, CDR2 YNNKEL, per germline (reference sequence). CDR3 sequence: CASSQLDEQYF. The CDR3 DNA reads TGTGCCAGCAGCCAACTGGACGAGCAGTACTTC.

This clonotype was counted many times. The CDR3 sequence: CASSSDRGPVYSTQYF. DNA for the CDR3: TGTGCCAGCAGTTCGGACAGGGGGCCCGTTTATTCGACCCAGTACTTC. The gene calls are TRBV27 and TRBJ2-5; 11 nucleotides agree with TRBD1. Trimming took 4 bases from V and 7 from J; bases not matched to a gene: 11. This CDR3 is 16 amino acids long. CDR1 is MNHEY and CDR2 is SMNVEV in the germline V gene (reference sequence).

This clonotype has just a few counts. The CDR3 DNA sequence: TGTGCCAGCAGCTTAGTCGGACGGGAGAACACTGAAGCTTTCTTT. It specifies CASSLVGRENTEAFF. The chain combines TRBV11-3 with TRBJ1-1, with D hard to call. V was shortened by 1 base and J by 1 base, with 10 bases between the two germline ends. The CDR3 spans 15 residues. Germline values: CDR1 SGHNT, CDR2 YENEEA.

The table lists this clonotype with a few counts. This is likely a read error, given that the CDR3 carries no conserved phenylalanine or tryptophan at its end. The chain carries TRBV2 and TRBJ2-2; D is uncertain. V gave up 10 bases and J gave up 0 bases, with 15 bases separating them. The CDR3 spans 15 residues. The germline CDR1 and CDR2 sequences are SNHLY and FYNNEI. The CDR3 spells CATLDGTSNTGELFV. The CDR3, as DNA: TGTGCCACCTTAGATGGAACTTCGAACACCGGGGAGCTGTTTGTT.

This clonotype was found a few times. The CDR3 region has the DNA TGCAGCGTGGGGGGGTCGCGGACTAGCACAGATACGCAGTATTTT. Translating it yields CSVGGSRTSTDTQYF. V usage is TRBV29-1 and J usage is TRBJ2-3; TRBD2 agrees at 7 bases. Germline trimming cut 6 bases from V and 0 bases from J; bases unmatched to any gene: 9. The germline CDR1 and CDR2 sequences are SQVTM and ANQGSEA. This CDR3 is 15 amino acids long.

This clonotype came up a few times. The J gene is TRBJ2-3, the V gene TRBV12-3 or TRBV12-4; 8 bases align to TRBD2. This CDR3 comprises 15 residues. The trim removed 7 bases at V and 2 bases at J, leaving 8 bases unmatched. The CDR3 loop is CASNLAGSTTDTQYF. CDR3 bases: TGTGCCAGCAACTTAGCGGGATCCACCACAGATACGCAGTATTTT.

The sample holds a few counts of this clonotype. The V and J genes are TRBV5-1 and TRBJ2-1, with D unclear. Trimming cost V 7 bases and J 3 bases, with 8 bases left between them. The CDR3 has 12 amino acids. Germline lookup yields CDR1 SGHRS and CDR2 YFSETQ. This CDR3 is CASSHVYNEQFF. Here the CDR3 DNA reads TGCGCCAGCTCCCACGTCTACAATGAGCAGTTCTTC.

This clonotype was seen more than once but under ten times. The chain employs TRBV6-5 and TRBJ2-3, with TRBD1 matching over 7 bases. This CDR3 is built from 15 residues. V gave up 5 bases and J gave up 0 bases; unmatched junction bases: 5. Germline V gives CDR1 MNHEY, CDR2 SVGAGI. The CDR3 sequence is CASSDTGASTDTQYF. The DNA for the CDR3 is TGTGCCAGCAGTGACACAGGGGCCAGCACAGATACGCAGTATTTT.

This clonotype has a count of ten or more. The chain recombines TRBV9 with TRBJ2-5; 7 bases are a match to TRBD2. V was pared by 0 bases and J by 4 bases, with 3 bases of the junction left unmatched. In germline, CDR1 is SGDLS, CDR2 YYNGEE. There are 14 residues in the CDR3. The CDR3 sequence is CASSVEGEGETQYF. The CDR3 DNA follows: TGTGCCAGCAGCGTAGAAGGGGAGGGAGAGACCCAGTACTTC.

This clonotype was counted between two and nine times. The V gene is TRBV11-2, the J gene TRBJ1-6, with no clear D. The CDR3 is 14 residues long. Germline assignment: CDR1 SGHAT and CDR2 FQNNGV. V lost 7 bases and J lost 9, with 16 bases in between. The CDR3: CASTRWLWSSPLHF. The CDR3 DNA is TGTGCCAGCACCAGGTGGCTCTGGAGTTCACCCCTCCACTTT.

The chain couples TRBV20-1 to TRBJ2-7; D ambiguous. This CDR3 is 10 amino acids long. CDR1 DFQATT and CDR2 SNEGSKA come from the germline V gene (reference sequence). Trimming left V 6 bases short and J 7 bases short, with 10 bases between. The CDR3, as DNA: TGCAGTGCAAGTCCTGTTGAGCAGTACGTC. Translated: CSASPVEQYV.

This clonotype was found many times. The V and J genes are TRBV5-8 and TRBJ2-3, with D hard to call. V lost 4 bases, J lost 3 bases, and 6 bases lay in between. The germline V gene has CDR1 SGHTS and CDR2 YDEGEE. The CDR3 sequence is 12 residues long. The CDR3 region has the DNA TGTGCCAGCAGCCAGAGGACAGATACGCAGTATTTT. It is translated as CASSQRTDTQYF. Using reference TRBV5-8 and TRBJ2-3 for the parts outside the CDR3, the full variable domain is EAGVTQSPTHLIKTRGQQATLRCSPISGHTSVYWYQQALGLGLQFLLWYDEGEERNRGNFPPRFSGRQFPNYSSELNVNALELEDSALYLCASSQRTDTQYFGPGTRLTVL.

The table lists this clonotype with a few counts. The chain employs TRBV27 and TRBJ2-3; D uncertain. There are 15 residues in the CDR3. Germline V gene lookup returns CDR1 MNHEY and CDR2 SMNVEV (reference sequence). With 0 bases removed from V and 4 bases from J, the gap between germline ends came to 11 bases. The CDR3, as DNA: TGTGCCAGCAGTTTATCGGTGGACGAGGCAGATACGCAGTATTTT. Its translation: CASSLSVDEADTQYF.

The chain joins TRBV29-1 to TRBJ1-1, with a possible D match to TRBD1 (5 bases). CDR3 size: 11 residues. Germline loops: CDR1 SQVTM, CDR2 ANQGSEA. Trimming removed 4 bases at V and 6 bases at J, with 9 bases between. The CDR3 nucleotides are TGCAGCGTTGTCGGGGCAGCTGAAGCTTTCTTT. Protein product: CSVVGAAEAFF.

The rearrangement joins TRBV3-1 to TRBJ2-5; tentative D call: TRBD2 (5 bases). The V gene lost 1 base and the J gene lost 5 bases, with 8 bases spanning the gap. Germline V gene lookup returns CDR1 LGHDT and CDR2 YNNKEL (reference sequence). The CDR3 covers 13 residues. The CDR3 DNA reads TGTGCCAGCAGCCAAGGAAGGAGGGAGACCCAGTACTTC. This gives the protein CASSQGRRETQYF.